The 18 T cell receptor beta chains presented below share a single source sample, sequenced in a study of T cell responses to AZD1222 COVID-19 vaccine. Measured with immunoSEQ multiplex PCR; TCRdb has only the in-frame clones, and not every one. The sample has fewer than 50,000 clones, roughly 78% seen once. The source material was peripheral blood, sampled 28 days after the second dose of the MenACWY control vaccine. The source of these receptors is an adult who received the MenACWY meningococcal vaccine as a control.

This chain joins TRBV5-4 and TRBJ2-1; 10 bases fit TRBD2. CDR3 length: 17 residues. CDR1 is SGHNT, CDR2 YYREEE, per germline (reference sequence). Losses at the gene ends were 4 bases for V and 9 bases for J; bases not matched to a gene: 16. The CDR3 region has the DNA TGTGCCAGCAGCCTTCTTATCCTAGCGGGAGTTATTGGTGAGCAGTTCTTC. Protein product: CASSLLILAGVIGEQFF.

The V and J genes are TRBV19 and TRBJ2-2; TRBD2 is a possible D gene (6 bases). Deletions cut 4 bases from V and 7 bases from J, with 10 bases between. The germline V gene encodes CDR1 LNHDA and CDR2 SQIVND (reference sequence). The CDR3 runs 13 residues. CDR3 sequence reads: CASSTSASGELFF. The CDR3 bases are TGTGCCAGTAGTACTAGCGCTAGCGGGGAGCTGTTTTTT.

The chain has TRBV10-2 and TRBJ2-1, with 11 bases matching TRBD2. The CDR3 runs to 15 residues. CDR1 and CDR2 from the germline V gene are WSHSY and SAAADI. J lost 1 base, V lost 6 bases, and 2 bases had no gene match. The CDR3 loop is CASRASGGSYNEQFF. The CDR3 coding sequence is TGCGCCAGCAGAGCTAGCGGGGGGTCCTACAATGAGCAGTTCTTC.

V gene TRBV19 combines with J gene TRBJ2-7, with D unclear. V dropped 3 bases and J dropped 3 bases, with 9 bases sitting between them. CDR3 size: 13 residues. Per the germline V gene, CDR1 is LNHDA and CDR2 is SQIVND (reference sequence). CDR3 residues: CASSMMRFYEQYF. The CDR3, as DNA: TGTGCCAGTAGTATGATGAGATTCTACGAGCAGTACTTC.

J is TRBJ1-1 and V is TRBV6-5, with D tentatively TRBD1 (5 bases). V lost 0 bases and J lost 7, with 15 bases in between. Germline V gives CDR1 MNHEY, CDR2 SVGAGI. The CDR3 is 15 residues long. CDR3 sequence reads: CASSYSNTGSYEAFF. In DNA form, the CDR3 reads TGTGCCAGCAGTTACTCAAATACAGGATCCTATGAAGCTTTCTTT.

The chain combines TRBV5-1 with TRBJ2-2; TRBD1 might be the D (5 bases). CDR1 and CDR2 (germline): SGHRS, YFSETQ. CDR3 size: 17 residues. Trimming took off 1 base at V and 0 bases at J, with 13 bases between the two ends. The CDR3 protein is CASSLWGGLANTGELFF. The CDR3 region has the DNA TGCGCCAGCAGCTTGTGGGGCGGCCTAGCGAACACCGGGGAGCTGTTTTTT.

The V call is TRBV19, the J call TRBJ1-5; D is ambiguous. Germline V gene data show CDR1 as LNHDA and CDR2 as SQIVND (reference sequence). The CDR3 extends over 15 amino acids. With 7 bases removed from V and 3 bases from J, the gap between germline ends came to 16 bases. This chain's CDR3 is CASTPTVGINQPQHF. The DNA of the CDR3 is TGTGCCAGTACCCCAACGGTGGGAATCAATCAGCCCCAGCATTTT. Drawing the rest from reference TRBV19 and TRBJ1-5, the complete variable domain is DGGITQSPKYLFRKEGQNVTLSCEQNLNHDAMYWYRQDPGQGLRLIYYSQIVNDFQKGDIAEGYSVSREKKESFPLTVTSAQKNPTAFYLCASTPTVGINQPQHFGDGTRLSIL.

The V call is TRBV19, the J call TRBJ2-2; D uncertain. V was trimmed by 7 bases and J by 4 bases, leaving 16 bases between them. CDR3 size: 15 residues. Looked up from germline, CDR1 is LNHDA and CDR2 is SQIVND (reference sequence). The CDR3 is CASIPVWGSTGELFF. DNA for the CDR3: TGTGCCAGTATCCCGGTGTGGGGAAGCACCGGGGAGCTGTTTTTT.

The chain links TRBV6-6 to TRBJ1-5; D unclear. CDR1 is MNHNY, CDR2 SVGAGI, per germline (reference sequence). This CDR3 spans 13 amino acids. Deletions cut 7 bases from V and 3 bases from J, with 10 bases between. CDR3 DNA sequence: TGTGCCAGCAAGTACATCGACAATCAGCCCCAGCATTTT. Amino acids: CASKYIDNQPQHF.

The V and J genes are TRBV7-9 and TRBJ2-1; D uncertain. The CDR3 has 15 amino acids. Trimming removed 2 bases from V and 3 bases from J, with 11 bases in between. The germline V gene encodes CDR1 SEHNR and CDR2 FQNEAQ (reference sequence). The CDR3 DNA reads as TGTGCCAGCAGCTTAATCCAGGACGGCTACAATGAGCAGTTCTTC. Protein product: CASSLIQDGYNEQFF.

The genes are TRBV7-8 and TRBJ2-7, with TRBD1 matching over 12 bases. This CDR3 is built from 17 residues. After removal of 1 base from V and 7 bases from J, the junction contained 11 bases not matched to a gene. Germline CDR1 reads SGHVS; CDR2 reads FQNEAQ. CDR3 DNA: TGTGCCAGCAGCTTAGGATTAGCAGGGACAGGGGGCTATGAGCAGTACGTC. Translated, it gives CASSLGLAGTGGYEQYV.

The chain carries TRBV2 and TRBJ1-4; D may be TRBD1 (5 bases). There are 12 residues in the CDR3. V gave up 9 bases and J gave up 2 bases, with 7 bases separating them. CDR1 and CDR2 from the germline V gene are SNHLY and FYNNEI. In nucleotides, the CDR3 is TGTGCCAGTAGACAGACTAATGAAAAACTGTTTTTT. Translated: CASRQTNEKLFF.

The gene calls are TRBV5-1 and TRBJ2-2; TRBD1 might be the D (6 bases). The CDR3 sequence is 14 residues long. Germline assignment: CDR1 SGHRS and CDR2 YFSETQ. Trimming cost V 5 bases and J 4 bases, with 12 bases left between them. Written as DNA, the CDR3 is TGCGCCAGCAGGCAGGGGCCTGGCACCGGGGAGCTGTTTTTT. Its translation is CASRQGPGTGELFF. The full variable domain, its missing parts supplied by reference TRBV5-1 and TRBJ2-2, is KAGVTQTPRYLIKTRGQQVTLSCSPISGHRSVSWYQQTPGQGLQFLFEYFSETQRNKGNFPGRFSGRQFSNSRSEMNVSTLELGDSALYLCASRQGPGTGELFFGEGSRLTVL.

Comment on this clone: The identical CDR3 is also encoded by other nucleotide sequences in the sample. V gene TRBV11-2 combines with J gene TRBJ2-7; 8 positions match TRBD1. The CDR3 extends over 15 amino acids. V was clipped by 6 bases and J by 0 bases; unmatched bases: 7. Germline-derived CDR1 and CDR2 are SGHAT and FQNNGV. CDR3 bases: TGTGCCAGCAGTTTAACCCAGGGGGCCTCCTACGAGCAGTACTTC. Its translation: CASSLTQGASYEQYF.

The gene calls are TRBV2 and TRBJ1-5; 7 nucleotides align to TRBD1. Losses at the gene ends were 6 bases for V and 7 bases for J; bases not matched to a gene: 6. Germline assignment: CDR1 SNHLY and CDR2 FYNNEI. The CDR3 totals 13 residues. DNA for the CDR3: TGTGCCAGCAGCAACAGGGGAGGACAGCCCCAGCATTTT. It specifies CASSNRGGQPQHF. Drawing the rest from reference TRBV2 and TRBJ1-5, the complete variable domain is EPEVTQTPSHQVTQMGQEVILRCVPISNHLYFYWYRQILGQKVEFLVSFYNNEISEKSEIFDDQFSVERPDGSNFTLKIRSTKLEDSAMYFCASSNRGGQPQHFGDGTRLSIL.

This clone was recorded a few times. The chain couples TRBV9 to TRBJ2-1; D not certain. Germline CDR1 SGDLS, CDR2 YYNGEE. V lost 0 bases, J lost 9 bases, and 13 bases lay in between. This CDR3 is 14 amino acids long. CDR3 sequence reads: CASSVAVAATEQFF. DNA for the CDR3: TGTGCCAGCAGCGTAGCGGTCGCGGCTACTGAGCAGTTCTTC.

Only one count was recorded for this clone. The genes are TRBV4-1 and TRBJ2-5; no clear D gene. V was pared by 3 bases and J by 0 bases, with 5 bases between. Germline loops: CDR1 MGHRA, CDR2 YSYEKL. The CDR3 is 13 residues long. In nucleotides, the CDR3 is TGCGCCAGCAGCCATCCAGACCAAGAGACCCAGTACTTC. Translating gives CASSHPDQETQYF.

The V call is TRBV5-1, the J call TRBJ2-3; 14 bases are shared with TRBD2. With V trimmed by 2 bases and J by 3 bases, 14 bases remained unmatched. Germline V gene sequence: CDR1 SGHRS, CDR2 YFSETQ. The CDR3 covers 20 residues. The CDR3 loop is CASSFLSGLAGVSITDTQYF. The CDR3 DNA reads TGCGCCAGCAGCTTCCTCTCGGGACTAGCGGGAGTCAGCATTACAGATACGCAGTATTTT.